The TCR beta chain under discussion was sequenced for a study of patients and donors after allogeneic stem cell transplantation. Using its own MiXCR run on the RT-PCR reads, TCRdb lists one record per CDR3 protein. This sample carries approximately 170,000 distinct CDR3 sequences, about 24% of them seen once, and the ten largest clones take 26%. This CDR3 comprises 14 residues. Trimming left V 0 bases short and J 2 bases short, with 5 bases between. Per the germline V gene, CDR1 is LNHNV and CDR2 is YYDKDF (reference sequence). This clonotype originated in a human donor who was either an allogeneic HSCT recipient or a stem cell or donor lymphocyte infusion donor (not recorded which). It is not recorded whose cells these are; they may come from a transplant donor. The rearrangement joins TRBV15 to TRBJ2-1; possibly TRBD1 for D (5 bases). Specimen: blood, either unsorted or a sorted T cell fraction (not recorded which). CDR3 coding DNA: TGTGCCACCAGCAGAGACAGGGCCTACAATGAGCAGTTCTTC. The encoded protein is CATSRDRAYNEQFF.